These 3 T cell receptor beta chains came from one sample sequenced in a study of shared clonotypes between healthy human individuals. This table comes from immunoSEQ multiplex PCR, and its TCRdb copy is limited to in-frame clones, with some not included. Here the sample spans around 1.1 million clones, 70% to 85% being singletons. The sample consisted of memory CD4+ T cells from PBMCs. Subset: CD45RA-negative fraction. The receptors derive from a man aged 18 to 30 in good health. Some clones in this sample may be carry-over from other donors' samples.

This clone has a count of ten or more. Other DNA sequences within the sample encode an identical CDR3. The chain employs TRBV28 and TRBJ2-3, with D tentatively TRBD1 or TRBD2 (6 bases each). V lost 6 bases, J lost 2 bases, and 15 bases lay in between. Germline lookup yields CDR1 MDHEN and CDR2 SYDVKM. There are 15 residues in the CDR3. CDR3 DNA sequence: TGTGCCAGCAGCCTTGGGGGCGGGGACACAGATACGCAGTATTTT. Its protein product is CASSLGGGDTDTQYF. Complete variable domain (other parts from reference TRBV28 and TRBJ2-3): DVKVTQSSRYLVKRTGEKVFLECVQDMDHENMFWYRQDPGLGLRLIYFSYDVKMKEKGDIPEGYSVSREKKERFSLILESASTNQTSMYLCASSLGGGDTDTQYFGPGTRLTVL.

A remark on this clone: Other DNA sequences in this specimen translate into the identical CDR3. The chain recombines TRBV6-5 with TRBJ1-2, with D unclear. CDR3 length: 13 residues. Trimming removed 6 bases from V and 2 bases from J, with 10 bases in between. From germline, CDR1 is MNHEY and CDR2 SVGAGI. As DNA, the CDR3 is TGTGCCAGCAGGGTAACAGCAAACTATGGCTACACCTTC. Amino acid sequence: CASRVTANYGYTF.

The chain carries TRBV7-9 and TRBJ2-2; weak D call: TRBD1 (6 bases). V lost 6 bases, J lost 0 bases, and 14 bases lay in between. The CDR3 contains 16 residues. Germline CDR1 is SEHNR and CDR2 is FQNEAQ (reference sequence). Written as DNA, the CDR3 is TGTGCCAGCAGGGGGGCGGCAACAACGAACACCGGGGAGCTGTTTTTT. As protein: CASRGAATTNTGELFF.